This T cell receptor (beta chain) was retrieved from a study of blood T cell repertoires in COVID-19. CDR3 length: 14 amino acids. Germline CDR1 is LGHDT and CDR2 is YNNKEL (reference sequence). Deletions cut 0 bases from V and 7 bases from J, with 12 bases between. TCRdb's table, derived via immunoSEQ multiplex PCR, lists solely in-frame clones and lacks some. The sample shows under 200,000 clones, roughly 81% of them seen only once. The sequencing input was peripheral blood. This TCR derives from a woman in her forties or fifties with COVID-19, enrolled during active disease. This chain joins TRBV3-1 (or the pseudogene TRBV3-2) and TRBJ1-2, with D possibly being TRBD1 (5 bases). This chain's CDR3 is CASSQDGADVGYTF. As DNA, the CDR3 is TGTGCCAGCAGCCAAGATGGGGCAGATGTTGGCTACACCTTC.